These T cell receptor beta chains were read from a single sample in a study of T-cell reconstitution after alpha-beta-depleted transplantation in children. TCRdb called the PCR reads again in MiXCR, with one record for every CDR3 protein. The table records about 510,000 distinct CDR3 sequences, around 10% of them present only once. The sequencing here drew on PBMCs, mostly from graft donor cells, taken 180 days after TCRalphabeta/CD19-depleted stem cell transplant. These receptors were collected from a female patient between 2 and 15 years old who had a stem cell transplant for aplastic anemia, so the T cells may come from the graft donor. Each CDR3 is given with its conserved first and last residue. A D gene is named only where the DNA matches it firmly. Rows give clone size only sometimes, using once, few, many, or a class for an expanded clone.

clone size: few
V gene: TRBV30
J gene: TRBJ2-7
D gene: NA
CDR3 DNA: TGTGCCTGGAGTCCCGGGCCCGATCCCTACGAGCAGTACTTC
CDR3 protein: CAWSPGPDPYEQYF

clone size: few
V gene: TRBV10-3
J gene: TRBJ1-5
D gene: NA
CDR3 DNA: TGTGCCATCAGCGAGGGCCGCTCTCCCCAGCATTTT
CDR3 protein: CAISEGRSPQHF

clone size: few
V gene: TRBV2
J gene: TRBJ2-2
D gene: TRBD1
CDR3 DNA: TGTGCCAGCAGTGAGACAGGGTTAGTTACCGGGGAGCTGTTTTTT
CDR3 protein: CASSETGLVTGELFF

clone size: few
V gene: TRBV6-9
J gene: TRBJ2-2
D gene: TRBD2
CDR3 DNA: TGTGCCAGCAGTTATCCCGGGACTAGCGGGAGTAACACCGGGGAGCTGTTTTTT
CDR3 protein: CASSYPGTSGSNTGELFF

clone size: few
V gene: TRBV29-1
J gene: TRBJ1-1
D gene: NA
CDR3 DNA: TGCAGCGTTGACGCGGTCCCTGAAGCTTTCTTT
CDR3 protein: CSVDAVPEAFF

clone size: NA
V gene: TRBV7-9
J gene: TRBJ2-1
D gene: TRBD2
CDR3 DNA: TGTGCCAGCAGCTTAGTGACTAGCGGAAGGGACAATGAGCAGTTCTTC
CDR3 protein: CASSLVTSGRDNEQFF

clone size: NA
V gene: TRBV3-1
J gene: TRBJ2-2
D gene: NA
CDR3 DNA: TGTGCCAGCGGCCCCTGGCCCACACTGGGGACCGGGGAGCTGTTTTTT
CDR3 protein: CASGPWPTLGTGELFF

clone size: few
V gene: TRBV12-3/TRBV12-4
J gene: TRBJ2-3
D gene: NA
CDR3 DNA: TGTGCCAGCAGTTTAGAGTCAGCTAGCACAGATACGCAGTATTTT
CDR3 protein: CASSLESASTDTQYF

clone size: NA
V gene: TRBV12-3/TRBV12-4
J gene: TRBJ2-4
D gene: NA
CDR3 DNA: TGTGCCAGCAGCCTCATCGCGGGCAGGGTGAACATTCAGTACTTC
CDR3 protein: CASSLIAGRVNIQYF

clone size: NA
V gene: TRBV7-2
J gene: TRBJ2-3
D gene: NA
CDR3 DNA: TGTGCCAGCAGCACCAGGGTTAGCACAGATACGCAGTATTTT
CDR3 protein: CASSTRVSTDTQYF

clone size: NA
V gene: TRBV7-2
J gene: TRBJ1-1
D gene: TRBD1
CDR3 DNA: TGTGCCAGCAGCTCCAGGGACAGGGATGAAGCTTTCTTT
CDR3 protein: CASSSRDRDEAFF

clone size: NA
V gene: TRBV27
J gene: TRBJ2-5
D gene: NA
CDR3 DNA: TGTGCCAGCAGTTCCACCGGGGGACAGAGGGAGACCCAGTACTTC
CDR3 protein: CASSSTGGQRETQYF

clone size: few
V gene: TRBV10-3
J gene: TRBJ1-4
D gene: NA
CDR3 DNA: TGTGCCATCAGTGAGAGGCGGACGAGTCCAACTAATGAAAAACTGTTTTTT
CDR3 protein: CAISERRTSPTNEKLFF

clone size: few
V gene: TRBV7-2
J gene: TRBJ2-5
D gene: TRBD2
CDR3 DNA: TGTGCCAGCAGCCACGGGAGGGCCTCTCTTGGGGAGACCCAGTACTTC
CDR3 protein: CASSHGRASLGETQYF

clone size: few
V gene: TRBV12-3/TRBV12-4
J gene: TRBJ1-2
D gene: TRBD1
CDR3 DNA: TGTGCCAGCAGTTTACAACAGGGGGCCTATGGCTACACCTTC
CDR3 protein: CASSLQQGAYGYTF

clone size: few
V gene: TRBV27
J gene: TRBJ2-7
D gene: NA
CDR3 DNA: TGTGCCAGCAGTTTCCCAGGGGTTAGCGAGCAGTACTTC
CDR3 protein: CASSFPGVSEQYF

clone size: NA
V gene: TRBV6-5
J gene: TRBJ1-2
D gene: NA
CDR3 DNA: TGTGCCAGCAGTTACTCAGCCGGGGGCGGCTATGGCTACACCTTC
CDR3 protein: CASSYSAGGGYGYTF

clone size: NA
V gene: TRBV12-3/TRBV12-4
J gene: TRBJ2-3
D gene: TRBD2
CDR3 DNA: TGTGCCAGCAGTTTAGGGCTAGCGGCGCCTTCTACGCAGTATTTT
CDR3 protein: CASSLGLAAPSTQYF

clone size: few
V gene: TRBV28
J gene: TRBJ2-7
D gene: TRBD1
CDR3 DNA: TGTGCCAGCAGGACAGGGGGAGCCGATACTTGGTCCTACGAGCAGTACTTC
CDR3 protein: CASRTGGADTWSYEQYF

clone size: NA
V gene: TRBV14
J gene: TRBJ2-1
D gene: NA
CDR3 DNA: TGTGCCAGCAGCCTCATCGTGGGACTCTCCTACAATGAGCAGTTCTTC
CDR3 protein: CASSLIVGLSYNEQFF

clone size: few
V gene: TRBV20-1
J gene: TRBJ1-5
D gene: NA
CDR3 DNA: TGCAGTGCTAGTAAAAGGCCCAACCTTAATCAGCCCCAGCATTTT
CDR3 protein: CSASKRPNLNQPQHF

clone size: few
V gene: TRBV5-1
J gene: TRBJ2-5
D gene: TRBD2
CDR3 DNA: TGCGCCAGCAGCCAAGGGACTAGCGGCCAAGAGACCCAGTACTTC
CDR3 protein: CASSQGTSGQETQYF

clone size: NA
V gene: TRBV12-1
J gene: TRBJ1-1
D gene: NA
CDR3 DNA: TGTGCCAGCAGCGATCATGCGGGGTGGACCACTGAAGCTTTCTTT
CDR3 protein: CASSDHAGWTTEAFF

clone size: few
V gene: TRBV12-1
J gene: TRBJ2-7
D gene: NA
CDR3 DNA: TGTGCCAGCAGCTGCCAATCGGAGCAGTACTTC
CDR3 protein: CASSCQSEQYF

clone size: NA
V gene: TRBV7-9
J gene: TRBJ1-2
D gene: NA
CDR3 DNA: TGTGCCAGCAGCTTCCTTGCAGCCAGGGACTTTGGCTACACCTTC
CDR3 protein: CASSFLAARDFGYTF

clone size: few
V gene: TRBV27
J gene: TRBJ2-1
D gene: TRBD1
CDR3 DNA: TGTGCCAGCAGCTCAGGGGGCCCTCTGGTCAATGAGCAGTTCTTC
CDR3 protein: CASSSGGPLVNEQFF

clone size: NA
V gene: TRBV21-1
J gene: TRBJ2-5
D gene: NA
CDR3 DNA: TGTGCCAGCAGCAATACTTTCCTGCCCCGTTGGTTGTCAGAGACCCAGTACTTC
CDR3 protein: CASSNTFLPRWLSETQYF

clone size: few
V gene: TRBV7-9
J gene: TRBJ2-1
D gene: NA
CDR3 DNA: TGTGCCAGCAGCTTCCGCCAAGGGCGCTACAATGAGCAGTTCTTC
CDR3 protein: CASSFRQGRYNEQFF

clone size: NA
V gene: TRBV5-1
J gene: TRBJ1-6
D gene: NA
CDR3 DNA: TGCGCCAGCAGCTTAGGTTCTTCACCCCTCCACTTT
CDR3 protein: CASSLGSSPLHF